These T cell receptor beta chains were read from a single sample in a study of T cells in Graves' hyperthyroidism and ophthalmopathy. Each CDR3 protein gets one entry after TCRdb re-called the multiplex PCR reads with MiXCR. The data contain more than 300,000 distinct CDR3 sequences, about 18% of them singletons. The sample was blood. These receptors all stem from a woman aged 25 to 39 with Graves' hyperthyroidism that later progressed to Graves' ophthalmopathy. CDR3s include the opening cysteine and the closing phenylalanine or tryptophan.

>TRBJ1-1|TRBV6-1
CASSELYGVAGTEAFF
>TRBJ2-3|TRBV24-1
CATSDTGQGTDRQYF
>TRBJ1-6|TRBV27
CASSPGLSDSPLHF
>TRBJ1-4|TRBV3-1
CASSQILDSQREKLFF
>TRBJ1-1|TRBV5-4
CASVGGAGGDPNEAFF
>TRBJ1-3|TRBV18
CASSFGQVAGNTIYF
>TRBJ2-3|TRBV12-3/TRBV12-4
CASSLAPLADTQYF
>TRBJ2-5|TRBV4-1
CASSQVPGTSGETQYF
>TRBJ1-2|TRBV3-1
CASSQIFGGNYGYTF
>TRBJ2-7|TRBV13
CASSQDLYEQYF
>TRBJ2-1|TRBV11-3
CASSVNSYNEQFF
>TRBJ2-7|TRBV2
CASKPQDLLTYEQYF
>TRBJ1-2|TRBV10-2
CASTINLSGLPHGYTF
>TRBJ2-5|TRBV7-2
CASSSMPGTRETQYF
>TRBJ2-2|TRBV2
CASLERDIYTGELFF
>TRBJ2-1|TRBV28
CASSFSRDSYNEQFF
>TRBJ2-7|TRBV2
CASKLEYEQYF
>TRBJ2-1|TRBV10-3
CAINPDRDNEQFF
>TRBJ2-6|TRBV28
CATHYRDGGSGANVLTF
>TRBJ1-2|TRBV2
CASSGGQTYGYTF
>TRBJ2-1|TRBV6-2/TRBV6-3
CASSKGDSWSYNEQFF
>TRBJ1-1|TRBV24-1
CATRTGGDTEAFF
>TRBJ2-7|TRBV29-1
CSVRTGAYEQYF
>TRBJ2-7|TRBV11-2
CASSFETGDEQYF
>TRBJ2-3|TRBV10-3
CAISPSSDTQYF
>TRBJ1-4|TRBV10-3
CAHSGGPAEKLFF
>TRBJ1-5|TRBV28
CASSSTPQGQGNQPQHF
>TRBJ2-7|TRBV5-1
CASSVDYEQYF
>TRBJ2-7|TRBV4-3
CASSQDQAPIYEQYF
>TRBJ1-1|TRBV30
CAWSGEDRALEAFF
>TRBJ2-7|TRBV19
CASSIAGQGAHEQYF
>TRBJ2-3|TRBV4-1
CASSPGAGGADTQYF
>TRBJ2-5|TRBV6-2/TRBV6-3
CASSYSLSGGRKGETQYF
>TRBJ2-5|TRBV3-1
CASSQGPQETQYF
>TRBJ2-1|TRBV2
CASSSRQGSSYNEQFF
>TRBJ2-5|TRBV5-5
CASRKGAQETQYF
>TRBJ1-5|TRBV6-1
CASRPLASNQPQHF
>TRBJ1-2|TRBV2
CASRPFSGQGFGYTF
>TRBJ2-3|TRBV14
CASSRTGVLDTQYF
>TRBJ2-7|TRBV11-2
CASSLGSSGRAGEQYF
>TRBJ2-3|TRBV7-6
CASSLDDSSSTDTQYF
>TRBJ2-7|TRBV6-1
CASYRAFHEQYF
>TRBJ2-5|TRBV20-1
CSAREPLFRGRASETQYF
>TRBJ2-1|TRBV7-8
CASRGRGHNEQFF
>TRBJ1-1|TRBV11-1
CASSRDRGQLNTEAFF
>TRBJ1-2|TRBV7-2
CASSREDRGYGYTF
>TRBJ1-5|TRBV19
CASSRTGDRRFGQPQHF
>TRBJ1-1|TRBV4-1
CASSPDQRGRGTEAFF
>TRBJ2-5|TRBV27
CASRRKWDSGLEYF
>TRBJ2-1|TRBV12-3/TRBV12-4
CASSLKDEQFF
>TRBJ1-2|TRBV18
CASSPLRDSGRGYTF
>TRBJ2-7|TRBV28
CASSRRYEQYF
>TRBJ1-4|TRBV3-1
CASRNGREKLFF
>TRBJ2-1|TRBV20-1
CSAGGGRSSYNEQFF
>TRBJ2-5|TRBV20-1
CSARPYVPGPAAETQYF
>TRBJ1-2|TRBV6-2/TRBV6-3
CASRKPGQSFYGYTF
>TRBJ2-5|TRBV5-1
CASSLLNGQETQYF
>TRBJ2-7|TRBV28
CASSRRAAYEQYF
>TRBJ2-7|TRBV9
CASSVAAGRTEGAPWEQYF